The present entry profiles one T cell receptor beta chain with its context. The length of the CDR3 is 15 residues. Trimming removed 0 bases from V and 4 bases from J, with 16 bases in between. Germline V gene data show CDR1 as GTSNPN and CDR2 as SVGIG (reference sequence). This sample is drawn from a study of blood T cell repertoires in COVID-19. The overall study: The United States, Italy and Spain provided the acute and convalescent COVID-19 samples. From T cells, B-cell-depleted T cells, or PBMCs came the material, which was cDNA or gDNA.

Original data processing: Using reference gene primer amplification, nucleated cell counts were estimated. Libraries were prepared by immunoSEQ multiplex PCR; TCRdb keeps only in-frame clonotypes and omits some of them. The V and J calls and clone size are taken from that table; D and trimming were inferred from the DNA. The repertoire holds over 600,000 clones, 70% to 90% seen once, with roughly 0.25% in the top ten. Sequenced material: peripheral blood. V usage is TRBV30 and J usage is TRBJ2-7; D ambiguous. The sequence came from a young woman with acute or convalescent COVID-19. This CDR3 is CAWSVNLKVTYEQYF. The CDR3 DNA reads as TGTGCCTGGAGTGTAAACTTAAAAGTTACTTACGAGCAGTACTTC.